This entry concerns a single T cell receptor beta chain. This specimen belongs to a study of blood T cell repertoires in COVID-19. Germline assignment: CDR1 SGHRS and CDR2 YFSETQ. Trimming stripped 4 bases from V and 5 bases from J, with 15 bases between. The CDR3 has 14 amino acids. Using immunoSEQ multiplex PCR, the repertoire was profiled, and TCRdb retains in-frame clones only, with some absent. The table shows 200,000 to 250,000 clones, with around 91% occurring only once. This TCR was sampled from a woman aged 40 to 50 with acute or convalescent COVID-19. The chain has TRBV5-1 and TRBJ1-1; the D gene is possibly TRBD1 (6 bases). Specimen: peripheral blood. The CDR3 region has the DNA TGCGCCAGCAGCAACACAGGGTGGACGACTGAAGCTTTCTTT. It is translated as CASSNTGWTTEAFF.